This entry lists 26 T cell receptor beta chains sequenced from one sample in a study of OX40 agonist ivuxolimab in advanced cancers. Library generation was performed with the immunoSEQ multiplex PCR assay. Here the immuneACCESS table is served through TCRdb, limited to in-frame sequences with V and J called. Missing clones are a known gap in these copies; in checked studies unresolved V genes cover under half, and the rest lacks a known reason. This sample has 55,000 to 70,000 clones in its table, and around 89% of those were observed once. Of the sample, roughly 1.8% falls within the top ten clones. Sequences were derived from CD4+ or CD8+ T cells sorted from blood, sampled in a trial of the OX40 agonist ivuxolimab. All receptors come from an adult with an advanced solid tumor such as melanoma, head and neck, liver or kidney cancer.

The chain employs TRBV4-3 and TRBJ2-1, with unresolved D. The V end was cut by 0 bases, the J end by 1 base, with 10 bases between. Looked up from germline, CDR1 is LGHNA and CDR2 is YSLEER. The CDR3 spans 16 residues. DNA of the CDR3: TGCGCCAGCAGCCAAGAGGCAGGTCTATCCTACAATGAGCAGTTCTTC. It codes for CASSQEAGLSYNEQFF.

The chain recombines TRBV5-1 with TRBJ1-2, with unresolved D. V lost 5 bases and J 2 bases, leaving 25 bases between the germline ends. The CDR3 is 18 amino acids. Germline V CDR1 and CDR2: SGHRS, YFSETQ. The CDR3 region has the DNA TGCGCCAGCAGATTGTTTCAAAACCCGAAGGTAGAAAACTATGGCTACACCTTC. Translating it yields CASRLFQNPKVENYGYTF.

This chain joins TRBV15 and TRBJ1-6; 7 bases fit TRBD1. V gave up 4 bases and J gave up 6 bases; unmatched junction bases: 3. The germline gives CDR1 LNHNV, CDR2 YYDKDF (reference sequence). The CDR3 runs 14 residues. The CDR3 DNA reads TGTGCCACCAGCATCGGGACAGCTAATTCACCCCTCCACTTT. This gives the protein CATSIGTANSPLHF.

The DNA for the CDR3 is TGTGCCAGCAGCCTATTGGTAACCACAGATACGCAGTATTTT. Protein: CASSLLVTTDTQYF. The V and J genes are TRBV14 and TRBJ2-3; unclear D gene. CDR1 SGHDN and CDR2 FVKESK come from the germline V gene. V lost 4 bases and J 2 bases, leaving 10 bases between the germline ends. This CDR3 has 14 residues.

CDR3 region: CASRRLAGNTGELFF. Here the CDR3 DNA reads TGTGCCAGCAGGCGACTAGCGGGGAACACCGGGGAGCTGTTTTTT. The rearrangement joins TRBV6-5 to TRBJ2-2; 10 nucleotides align to TRBD2. Unmatched junction bases numbered 2, after V lost 6 bases and J lost 1 base. Germline CDR1 is MNHEY and CDR2 is SVGAGI. The CDR3 contains 15 residues.

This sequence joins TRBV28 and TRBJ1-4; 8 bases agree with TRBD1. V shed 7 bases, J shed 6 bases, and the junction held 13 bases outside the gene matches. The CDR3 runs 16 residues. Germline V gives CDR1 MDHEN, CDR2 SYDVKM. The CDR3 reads CASNSGTGYGYEKLFF. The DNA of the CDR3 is TGTGCCAGCAATTCGGGGACAGGTTATGGATATGAAAAACTGTTTTTT.

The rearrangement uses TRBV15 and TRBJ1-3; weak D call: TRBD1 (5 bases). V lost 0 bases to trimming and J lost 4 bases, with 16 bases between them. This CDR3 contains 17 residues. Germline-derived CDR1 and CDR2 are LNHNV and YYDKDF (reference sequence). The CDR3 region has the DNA TGTGCCACCAGCAGAGATCGGGGGGGACCTATGGGAAACACCATATATTTT. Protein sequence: CATSRDRGGPMGNTIYF.

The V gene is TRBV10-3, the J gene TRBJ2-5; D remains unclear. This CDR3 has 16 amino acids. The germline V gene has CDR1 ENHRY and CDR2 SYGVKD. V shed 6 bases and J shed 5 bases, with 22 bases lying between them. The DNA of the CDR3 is TGTGCCATCAGCCCCACTGGCCTCTCCCCAAGGGAGACCCAGTACTTC. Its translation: CAISPTGLSPRETQYF.

For the CDR3, the DNA is TGTGCCAGCAGTTTATCTGATTCTCAGCCCCAGCATTTT. Its protein is CASSLSDSQPQHF. The rearrangement joins TRBV27 to TRBJ1-5; no definite D call. Per the germline V gene, CDR1 is MNHEY and CDR2 is SMNVEV (reference sequence). CDR3 size: 13 residues. V was shortened by 0 bases and J by 6 bases, with 6 bases between the two germline ends.

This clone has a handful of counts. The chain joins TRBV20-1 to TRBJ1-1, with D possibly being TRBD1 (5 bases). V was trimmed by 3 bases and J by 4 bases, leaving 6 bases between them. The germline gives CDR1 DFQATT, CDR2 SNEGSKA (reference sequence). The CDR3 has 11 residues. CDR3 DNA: TGCAGTGCTAGTAGGGGCACTGAAGCTTTCTTT. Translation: CSASRGTEAFF.

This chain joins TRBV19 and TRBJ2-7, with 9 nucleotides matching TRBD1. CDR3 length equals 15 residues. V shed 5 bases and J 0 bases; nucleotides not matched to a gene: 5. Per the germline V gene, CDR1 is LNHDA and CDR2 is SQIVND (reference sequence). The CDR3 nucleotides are TGTGCCAGTAGTGTACAGGGGGCCCCCTCCTACGAGCAGTACTTC. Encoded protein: CASSVQGAPSYEQYF.

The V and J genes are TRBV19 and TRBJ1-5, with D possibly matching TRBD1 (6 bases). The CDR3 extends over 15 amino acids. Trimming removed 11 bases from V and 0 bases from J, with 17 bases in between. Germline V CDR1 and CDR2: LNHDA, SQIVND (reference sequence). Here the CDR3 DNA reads TGTGCCTCAAGAACGGGGGGCAATAGCAATCAGCCCCAGCATTTT. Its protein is CASRTGGNSNQPQHF.

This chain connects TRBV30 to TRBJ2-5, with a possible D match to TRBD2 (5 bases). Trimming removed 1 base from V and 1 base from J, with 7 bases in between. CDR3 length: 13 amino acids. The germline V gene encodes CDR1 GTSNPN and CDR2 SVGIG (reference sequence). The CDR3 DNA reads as TGTGCCTGGAGTGGCGGGTCCCAAGAGACCCAGTACTTC. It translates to CAWSGGSQETQYF.

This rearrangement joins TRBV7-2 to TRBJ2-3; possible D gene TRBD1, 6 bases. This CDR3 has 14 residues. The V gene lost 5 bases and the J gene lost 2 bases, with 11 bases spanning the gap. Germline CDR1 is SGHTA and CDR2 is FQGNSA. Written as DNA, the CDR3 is TGTGCCAGCAGCGCAGGGGCACCCACAGATACGCAGTATTTT. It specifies CASSAGAPTDTQYF.

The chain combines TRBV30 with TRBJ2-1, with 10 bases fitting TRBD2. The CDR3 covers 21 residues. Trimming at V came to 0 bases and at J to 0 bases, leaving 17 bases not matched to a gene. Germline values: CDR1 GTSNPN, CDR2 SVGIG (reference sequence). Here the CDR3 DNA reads TGTGCCTGGAGTGTGGGGACCAGGAGCGGGAGGGCCTCGGGCTCCTACAATGAGCAGTTCTTC. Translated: CAWSVGTRSGRASGSYNEQFF.

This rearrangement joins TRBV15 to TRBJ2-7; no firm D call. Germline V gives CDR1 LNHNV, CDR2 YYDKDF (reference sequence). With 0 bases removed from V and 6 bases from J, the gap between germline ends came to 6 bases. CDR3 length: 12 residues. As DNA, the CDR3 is TGTGCCACCAGCAGAGATCTTGCCGAGCAGTACTTC. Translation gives CATSRDLAEQYF.

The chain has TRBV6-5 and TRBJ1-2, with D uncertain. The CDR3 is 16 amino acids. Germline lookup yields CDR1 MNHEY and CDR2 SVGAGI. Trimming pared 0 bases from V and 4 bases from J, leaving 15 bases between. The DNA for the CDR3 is TGTGCCAGCAGTTACTCTCGTACGGGTGGTGGCTATGGCTACACCTTC. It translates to CASSYSRTGGGYGYTF.

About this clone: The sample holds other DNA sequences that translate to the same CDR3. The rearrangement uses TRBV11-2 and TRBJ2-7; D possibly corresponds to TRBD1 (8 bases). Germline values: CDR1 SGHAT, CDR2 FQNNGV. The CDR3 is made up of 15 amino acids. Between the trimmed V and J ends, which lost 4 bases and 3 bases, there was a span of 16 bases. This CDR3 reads CASSSEGGTGYEQYF. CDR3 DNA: TGTGCCAGCAGCTCCGAGGGGGGGACAGGCTACGAGCAGTACTTC.

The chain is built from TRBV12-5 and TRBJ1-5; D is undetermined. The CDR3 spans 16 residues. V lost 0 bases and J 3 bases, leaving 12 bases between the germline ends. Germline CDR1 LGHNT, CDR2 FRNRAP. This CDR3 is CASGLVLRLYNQPQHF. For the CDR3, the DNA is TGTGCTAGTGGTTTGGTATTGCGGCTCTACAATCAGCCCCAGCATTTT.

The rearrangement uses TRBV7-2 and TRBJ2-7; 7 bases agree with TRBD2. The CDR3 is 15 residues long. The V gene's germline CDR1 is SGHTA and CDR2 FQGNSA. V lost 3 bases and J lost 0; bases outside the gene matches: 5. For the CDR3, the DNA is TGTGCCAGCAGCTTGGTCGGCGGGAGCTCCTACGAGCAGTACTTC. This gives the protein CASSLVGGSSYEQYF. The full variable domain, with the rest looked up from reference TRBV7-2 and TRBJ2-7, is GAGVSQSPSNKVTEKGKDVELRCDPISGHTALYWYRQSLGQGLEFLIYFQGNSAPDKSGLPSDRFSAERTGGSVSTLTIQRTQQEDSAVYLCASSLVGGSSYEQYFGPGTRLTVT.

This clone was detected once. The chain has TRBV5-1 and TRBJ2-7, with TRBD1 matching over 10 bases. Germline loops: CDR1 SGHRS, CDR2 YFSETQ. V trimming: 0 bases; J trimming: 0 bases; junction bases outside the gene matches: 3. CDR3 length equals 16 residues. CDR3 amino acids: CASSLDGQGVSYEQYF. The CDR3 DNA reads TGCGCCAGCAGCTTGGATGGACAGGGGGTCTCCTACGAGCAGTACTTC.

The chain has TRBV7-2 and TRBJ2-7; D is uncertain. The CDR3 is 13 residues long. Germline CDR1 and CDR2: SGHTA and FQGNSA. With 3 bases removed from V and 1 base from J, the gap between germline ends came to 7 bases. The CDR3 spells CASSFSESYEQYF. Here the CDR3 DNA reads TGTGCCAGCAGCTTCTCGGAATCCTACGAGCAGTACTTC. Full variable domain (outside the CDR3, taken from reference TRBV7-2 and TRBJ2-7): GAGVSQSPSNKVTEKGKDVELRCDPISGHTALYWYRQSLGQGLEFLIYFQGNSAPDKSGLPSDRFSAERTGGSVSTLTIQRTQQEDSAVYLCASSFSESYEQYFGPGTRLTVT.

The CDR3, as DNA: TGTGCCAGCAGCACCTCAGGGTGGGGTATCGCCAAAAACATTCAGTACTTC. It yields the protein CASSTSGWGIAKNIQYF. The chain uses TRBV7-9 and TRBJ2-4, with a weak D call TRBD1 (5 bases). This CDR3 is 17 amino acids long. The V gene's germline CDR1 is SEHNR and CDR2 FQNEAQ (reference sequence). V was cut by 5 bases and J by 1 base, with 18 bases left in between.

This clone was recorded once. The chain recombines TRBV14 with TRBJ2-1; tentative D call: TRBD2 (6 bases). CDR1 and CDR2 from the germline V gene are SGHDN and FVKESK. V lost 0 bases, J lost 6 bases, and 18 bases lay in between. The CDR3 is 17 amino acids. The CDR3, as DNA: TGTGCCAGCAGCCAAGATTTGGGGGGATGGGGTCCCAATGAGCAGTTCTTC. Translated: CASSQDLGGWGPNEQFF.

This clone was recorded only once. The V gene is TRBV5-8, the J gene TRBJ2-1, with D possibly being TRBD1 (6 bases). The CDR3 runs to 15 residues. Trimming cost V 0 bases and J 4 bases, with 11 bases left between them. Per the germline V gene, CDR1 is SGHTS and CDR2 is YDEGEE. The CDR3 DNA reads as TGTGCCAGCAGCTTGGGGCAGGGGCCTTACAATGAGCAGTTCTTC. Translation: CASSLGQGPYNEQFF.

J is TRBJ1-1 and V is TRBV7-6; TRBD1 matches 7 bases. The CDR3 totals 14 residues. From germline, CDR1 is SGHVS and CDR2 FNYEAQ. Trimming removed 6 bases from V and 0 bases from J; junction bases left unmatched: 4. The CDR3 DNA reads TGTGCCAGCAGTTTTACAGGGGTGAACACTGAAGCTTTCTTT. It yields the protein CASSFTGVNTEAFF. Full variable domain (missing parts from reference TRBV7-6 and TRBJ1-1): GAGVSQSPRYKVTKRGQDVALRCDPISGHVSLYWYRQALGQGPEFLTYFNYEAQQDKSGLPNDRFSAERPEGSISTLTIQRTEQRDSAMYRCASSFTGVNTEAFFGQGTRLTVV.